This passage covers 19 T cell receptor beta chains from one sample sequenced in a study of blood T cell repertoires in COVID-19. Profiling relied on immunoSEQ multiplex PCR, and the TCRdb table lists in-frame clones only, not all of them. Of roughly 120,000 clones in the sample, 82% were seen once. Sequencing input: peripheral blood. Receptor source: a man aged 70 or older with acute or convalescent COVID-19.

The chain joins TRBV6-5 to TRBJ1-4, with a weak D call TRBD1 (5 bases). The CDR3 has 13 amino acids. V was cut by 6 bases and J by 7 bases, with 12 bases left in between. Germline-derived CDR1 and CDR2 are MNHEY and SVGAGI. In nucleotides, the CDR3 is TGTGCCAGCAGCCTACGAAGGGGTGAAAAACTGTTTTTT. Its protein product is CASSLRRGEKLFF.

The chain employs TRBV27 and TRBJ1-1; no clear D gene. V was clipped by 5 bases and J by 4 bases, with 11 bases between them. This CDR3 has 13 residues. The germline V gene encodes CDR1 MNHEY and CDR2 SMNVEV (reference sequence). CDR3 in DNA: TGTGCCAGCAGTCCCCTCTTATTCACTGAAGCTTTCTTT. Translated: CASSPLLFTEAFF.

The V call is TRBV6-7, the J call TRBJ2-1; TRBD2 agrees at 12 bases. TRBV6-7 is treated as an ORF (open reading frame) with a function not yet certain. The CDR3 runs 15 residues. The V and J ends lost 7 bases and 4 bases, in that order; junction bases with no gene match: 5. The CDR3 spells CASNILAGGYNEQFF. CDR3 nucleotide sequence: TGTGCCAGCAACATACTAGCGGGGGGATACAATGAGCAGTTCTTC.

The chain joins TRBV28 to TRBJ2-5; D may be TRBD1 (6 bases). Germline CDR1 reads MDHEN; CDR2 reads SYDVKM. V lost 5 bases, J lost 3 bases, and 10 bases lay in between. The CDR3 runs 13 residues. The CDR3 is CASSPRDKETQYF. In nucleotides, the CDR3 is TGTGCCAGCAGTCCTCGGGACAAAGAGACCCAGTACTTC.

J is TRBJ1-6 and V is TRBV3-1 (or the pseudogene TRBV3-2), with D unclear. The V gene lost 8 bases and the J gene lost 5 bases, with 16 bases spanning the gap. This CDR3 has 15 amino acids. Per the germline V gene, CDR1 is LGHDT and CDR2 is YNNKEL (reference sequence). This CDR3 is CASVAASRDNSPLHF. The CDR3 bases are TGTGCCAGCGTAGCGGCTTCCCGAGATAATTCACCCCTCCACTTT.

This sequence joins TRBV7-8 and TRBJ2-7, with TRBD1 matching 7 bases. This CDR3 contains 14 residues. Germline-derived CDR1 and CDR2 are SGHVS and FQNEAQ. Unmatched junction bases numbered 5, after V lost 4 bases and J lost 2 bases. DNA for the CDR3: TGTGCCAGCAGCTCTAGACAGGGCGCCTACGAGCAGTACTTC. It yields the protein CASSSRQGAYEQYF.

The J gene is TRBJ1-1, the V gene TRBV7-9, with a weak D call TRBD1 (6 bases). Germline V CDR1 and CDR2: SEHNR, FQNEAQ (reference sequence). This CDR3 region has 12 residues. Trimming removed 5 bases from V and 9 bases from J, with 13 bases in between. The CDR3 nucleotides are TGTGCCAGCAGCGCGAACCGGGACAAAGCTTTCTTT. Translating gives CASSANRDKAFF.

This clone was observed a few times. This chain connects TRBV7-2 to TRBJ2-5, with TRBD2 as a possible D gene (6 bases). In germline, CDR1 is SGHTA, CDR2 FQGNSA. The germline V and J ends were trimmed by 1 base and 5 bases, with 8 bases remaining between them. CDR3 size: 13 residues. CDR3 sequence reads: CASSLGGVETQYF. The CDR3 nucleotides are TGTGCCAGCAGCTTAGGCGGGGTGGAGACCCAGTACTTC.

V and J are TRBV19 and TRBJ2-1, with 10 bases lining up with TRBD1. The V gene end was trimmed by 6 bases and the J gene end by 4 bases; junction bases not matched to a gene: 18. Per germline, CDR1 LNHDA and CDR2 SQIVND (reference sequence). The CDR3 runs to 19 residues. In DNA form, the CDR3 reads TGTGCCAGTAGGGGATGGACAGGGGGTCGGAACTCACCTTACAATGAGCAGTTCTTC. As protein: CASRGWTGGRNSPYNEQFF.

The chain joins TRBV3-1 (or the pseudogene TRBV3-2) to TRBJ1-4; weak D call: TRBD1 (5 bases). Trimming removed 4 bases at V and 1 base at J, with 16 bases between. Germline loops: CDR1 LGHDT, CDR2 YNNKEL (reference sequence). CDR3 length: 17 amino acids. Here the CDR3 reads CASSPRGGVGTNEKLFF. As DNA, the CDR3 is TGTGCCAGCAGCCCTCGGGGGGGGGTTGGAACTAATGAAAAACTGTTTTTT.

The CDR3 spells CASSYPVTPEGYTF. CDR3 DNA sequence: TGTGCCAGCAGTTACCCAGTAACGCCAGAAGGCTACACCTTC. The chain is built from TRBV6-6 and TRBJ1-2; D is unresolved. The CDR3 is 14 residues long. The V end lost 2 bases, the J end lost 8 bases, and 15 bases lay between the germline ends. Germline V gene sequence: CDR1 MNHNY, CDR2 SVGAGI (reference sequence).

This sequence joins TRBV9 and TRBJ1-4, with 7 bases identical to TRBD1. The CDR3 contains 15 residues. CDR1 and CDR2 (germline): SGDLS, YYNGEE. The V and J ends lost 0 bases and 10 bases, in that order; junction bases with no gene match: 9. The CDR3 bases are TGTGCCAGCAGCGTAGATGGGGCAGCAGGGGGAAAACTGTTTTTT. Translated, it gives CASSVDGAAGGKLFF.

The sample holds a few counts of this clone. The chain combines TRBV5-1 with TRBJ2-1; no clear D. Deletions cut 6 bases from V and 5 bases from J, with 12 bases between. The germline gives CDR1 SGHRS, CDR2 YFSETQ. The CDR3 has 13 residues. CDR3 sequence (DNA): TGCGCCAGCAACGACTTCCTTAACAATGAGCAGTTCTTC. Protein sequence: CASNDFLNNEQFF.

The genes are TRBV15 and TRBJ1-5, with 9 bases matching TRBD1. There are 17 residues in the CDR3. The V gene's germline CDR1 is LNHNV and CDR2 YYDKDF (reference sequence). J lost 2 bases, V lost 0 bases, and 5 bases had no gene match. DNA of the CDR3: TGTGCCACCAGCAGAGAACGGACAGGGGTACGCAATCAGCCCCAGCATTTT. As protein: CATSRERTGVRNQPQHF.

This chain uses TRBV5-6 with TRBJ1-3, with D possibly matching TRBD1 (6 bases). The CDR3 totals 15 residues. The V and J ends lost 2 bases and 0 bases respectively, with 9 bases between them. Germline CDR1 and CDR2: SGHDT and YYEEEE. CDR3 bases: TGTGCCAGCAGCTTTGACAGGCTCTCTGGAAACACCATATATTTT. Amino acid sequence: CASSFDRLSGNTIYF.

The V gene is TRBV2, the J gene TRBJ1-5; 7 bases map to TRBD1. The CDR3 contains 14 residues. V was pared by 6 bases and J by 6 bases, with 8 bases of the junction left unmatched. Germline V gene sequence: CDR1 SNHLY, CDR2 FYNNEI. CDR3 residues: CASSEQGQGQPQHF. The CDR3 nucleotides read TGTGCCAGCAGCGAACAGGGGCAAGGTCAGCCCCAGCATTTT.

The V gene is TRBV18, the J gene TRBJ1-2, with 7 bases that match TRBD1. Germline V gives CDR1 KGHSH, CDR2 LQKENI. The CDR3 spans 16 residues. V lost 3 bases and J lost 0; bases outside the gene matches: 7. For the CDR3, the DNA is TGTGCCAGCTCACCTACTGACAGGGTAGCTAACTATGGCTACACCTTC. This codes for CASSPTDRVANYGYTF.

The chain employs TRBV29-1 and TRBJ1-2, with 8 bases that match TRBD1. The CDR3 is made up of 15 amino acids. V shed 4 bases, J shed 5 bases, and the junction held 12 bases outside the gene matches. CDR1 is SQVTM, CDR2 ANQGSEA, per germline. The CDR3 here is CSVVLSGQGGYGYTF. DNA of the CDR3: TGCAGCGTTGTACTATCAGGACAGGGCGGTTATGGCTACACCTTC.

As to this clone: The same CDR3 also results from other DNA sequences found in this sample. V is TRBV5-1 and J is TRBJ2-3; D possibly corresponds to TRBD1 (5 bases). V dropped 0 bases and J dropped 3 bases, with 8 bases sitting between them. The CDR3 is 14 amino acids. Germline V gene sequence: CDR1 SGHRS, CDR2 YFSETQ. This CDR3 is CASSLVAGTDTQYF. CDR3 coding DNA: TGCGCCAGCAGCTTGGTGGCAGGGACAGATACGCAGTATTTT.